This paragraph reports one T cell receptor beta chain. Antigen specificity is unknown. Template switching by 5'RACE produced TCR cDNA, adding a universal primer site and UMIs. Each CDR3 protein is one row after TCRdb ran MiXCR on the 5' RACE reads. The sample yields 200,000 to 300,000 distinct CDR3 sequences, roughly 6.8% seen once. The sample belongs to a study of T cells after yellow fever vaccination. The study's findings and limits: Post-booster repertoires again held most primary-vaccination clones (just under 97% CD4, around 90% CD8). By day 5 rather than day 15, the secondary response had peaked, though it was weaker. Repertoires sorted by FACS could include abundant clonotypes that are contaminants from the bulk population.

V was clipped by 0 bases and J by 4 bases, with 9 bases between them. This CDR3 is 14 amino acids long. Germline V lookup: CDR1 SGHVS, CDR2 FQNEAQ. The chain combines TRBV7-8 with TRBJ1-2; possibly TRBD1 for D (5 bases). Sequences were derived from CD4+ T cells sorted from PBMCs, sampled on the day of the yellow fever booster vaccination. The source is a man younger than 45 who received the YFV17D yellow fever vaccine. Here the CDR3 DNA reads TGTGCCAGCAGCTTAGCCCGGGACGTCTATGGCTACACCTTC. Amino acids: CASSLARDVYGYTF.